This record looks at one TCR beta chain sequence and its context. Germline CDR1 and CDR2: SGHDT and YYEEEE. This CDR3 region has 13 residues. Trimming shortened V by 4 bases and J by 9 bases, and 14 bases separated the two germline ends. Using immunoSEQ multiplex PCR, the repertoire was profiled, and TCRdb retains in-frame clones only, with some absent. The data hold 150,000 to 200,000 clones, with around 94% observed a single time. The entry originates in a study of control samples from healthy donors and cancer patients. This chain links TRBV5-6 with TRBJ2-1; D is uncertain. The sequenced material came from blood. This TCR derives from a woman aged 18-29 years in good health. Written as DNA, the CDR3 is TGTGCCAGCAGCCCCTCCTGGGCCTCTGAGCAGTTCTTC. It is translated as CASSPSWASEQFF.